A single sample gave rise to the 27 T cell receptor beta chains below, sequenced in a study of beta chain features in type 1 diabetes. cDNA synthesis used the whole RNA isolate, giving expressed TCRB sequences. Measured with immunoSEQ multiplex PCR; TCRdb has only the in-frame clones, and not every one. The table includes under 250,000 clones, 13% to 15% detected once. What was sequenced was naive CD4+ T cells from blood. Source of these receptors: a woman in her forties in good health.

This clone was observed a handful of times. The chain combines TRBV23-1 with TRBJ1-1, with TRBD1 matching over 9 bases. TRBV23-1 is an open reading frame whose function is uncertain. The CDR3 contains 18 residues. The V gene end was trimmed by 6 bases and the J gene end by 4 bases; junction bases not matched to a gene: 18. CDR3 sequence: CASSPSLDRGGRFTEAFF. The CDR3 coding sequence is TGCGCCAGCAGCCCCTCCTTGGACAGGGGAGGTAGATTCACTGAAGCTTTCTTT.

The rearrangement joins TRBV2 to TRBJ2-5; 8 bases fit TRBD1. The CDR3 length is 15 residues. The germline V gene has CDR1 SNHLY and CDR2 FYNNEI. The junction had 9 bases not matched to a gene; V was cut back by 4 bases and J by 5 bases. The CDR3 reads CASSVRTGSGETQYF. In nucleotides, the CDR3 is TGTGCCAGCAGTGTAAGGACAGGGTCGGGGGAGACCCAGTACTTC.

CDR3 loop: CASSFRVNYGYTF. The CDR3 DNA follows: TGTGCCAGCAGCTTTAGAGTAAACTATGGCTACACCTTC. The chain couples TRBV7-2 to TRBJ1-2, with no clear D. The CDR3 is 13 residues long. Germline assignment: CDR1 SGHTA and CDR2 FQGNSA. The V end was cut by 3 bases, the J end by 2 bases, with 7 bases between.

A few counts support this clone. The rearrangement links TRBV18 to TRBJ2-5; no clear D gene. V was pared by 0 bases and J by 3 bases, with 11 bases between. This CDR3 is 15 amino acids long. Germline CDR1 is KGHSH and CDR2 is LQKENI. CDR3 sequence: CASSPPNSPEETQYF. The CDR3 DNA follows: TGTGCCAGCTCACCACCGAACAGTCCTGAAGAGACCCAGTACTTC.

This clone was detected only a few times. The chain couples TRBV9 to TRBJ2-5, with D perhaps matching TRBD1 (5 bases). In germline, CDR1 is SGDLS, CDR2 YYNGEE. The CDR3 consists of 15 residues. Trimming stripped 3 bases from V and 5 bases from J, with 17 bases between. The CDR3: CASSARHRGKETQYF. The CDR3 DNA is TGTGCCAGCAGCGCCAGACATAGGGGAAAGGAGACCCAGTACTTC.

This sequence joins TRBV5-4 and TRBJ1-2; 8 bases are shared with TRBD1. The CDR3 sequence is 13 residues long. The germline V gene encodes CDR1 SGHNT and CDR2 YYREEE (reference sequence). The V gene end was trimmed by 9 bases and the J gene end by 3 bases; junction bases not matched to a gene: 7. In DNA, the CDR3 is TGTGCCATCCCGACAGGGGCAGACTATGGCTACACCTTC. It specifies CAIPTGADYGYTF.

The gene calls are TRBV15 and TRBJ1-1; 7 bases match TRBD1. Germline CDR1 is LNHNV and CDR2 is YYDKDF (reference sequence). The CDR3 has 13 amino acids. The V segment lost 2 bases and the J segment 8 bases; nucleotides outside the gene matches: 5. This CDR3 is CATSRLTGPEAFF. The CDR3 coding sequence is TGTGCCACCAGCAGACTGACAGGGCCGGAAGCTTTCTTT. The whole variable domain, filled in from reference TRBV15 and TRBJ1-1, reads DAMVIQNPRYQVTQFGKPVTLSCSQTLNHNVMYWYQQKSSQAPKLLFHYYDKDFNNEADTPDNFQSRRPNTSFCFLDIRSPGLGDTAMYLCATSRLTGPEAFFGQGTRLTVV.

In DNA, the CDR3 is TGCAGCGTTAATCCCACTAGCGGGGGTACAGATACGCAGTATTTT. Protein product: CSVNPTSGGTDTQYF. The chain combines TRBV29-1 with TRBJ2-3, with 11 bases lining up with TRBD2. The CDR3 length is 15 residues. Germline CDR1 is SQVTM and CDR2 is ANQGSEA. Trimming took 5 bases from V and 3 from J; bases not matched to a gene: 7.

The V gene is TRBV5-6, the J gene TRBJ2-6; 13 nucleotides align to TRBD2. Germline V gene data show CDR1 as SGHDT and CDR2 as YYEEEE. V gave up 4 bases and J gave up 2 bases; unmatched junction bases: 6. The CDR3 is 18 amino acids. The CDR3 is CASSPQGLAGPGANVLTF. CDR3 nucleotide sequence: TGTGCCAGCAGCCCACAGGGACTAGCGGGGCCTGGGGCCAACGTCCTGACTTTC. Together with reference TRBV5-6 and TRBJ2-6, the CDR3 gives the full variable domain: DAGVTQSPTHLIKTRGQQVTLRCSPKSGHDTVSWYQQALGQGPQFIFQYYEEEERQRGNFPDRFSGHQFPNYSSELNVNALLLGDSALYLCASSPQGLAGPGANVLTFGAGSRLTVL.

J is TRBJ2-3 and V is TRBV9; a possible D gene is TRBD2 (6 bases). The CDR3 is 16 amino acids. Per the germline V gene, CDR1 is SGDLS and CDR2 is YYNGEE. Trimming shortened V by 0 bases and J by 0 bases, and 11 bases separated the two germline ends. The CDR3 reads CASSVARGQSTDTQYF. The CDR3 bases are TGTGCCAGCAGCGTAGCGCGGGGTCAGAGCACAGATACGCAGTATTTT.

This sequence joins TRBV7-2 and TRBJ1-6; no reliable D call. The germline V gene has CDR1 SGHTA and CDR2 FQGNSA. CDR3 length equals 15 residues. V was clipped by 6 bases and J by 5 bases, with 14 bases between them. CDR3: CASSRPPVDNSPLHF. The CDR3 region has the DNA TGTGCCAGCAGTCGCCCACCCGTAGATAATTCACCCCTCCACTTT.

This clone turned up a few times. The V and J genes are TRBV5-5 and TRBJ2-5, with a tentative D call TRBD1 (5 bases). The CDR3 runs to 14 residues. Trimming stripped 3 bases from V and 5 bases from J, with 14 bases between. Germline V lookup: CDR1 SGHKS, CDR2 YYEKEE (reference sequence). CDR3 coding DNA: TGTGCCAGCAGCTCCGATAGACAGACGGAGACCCAGTACTTC. Residues: CASSSDRQTETQYF.

The chain links TRBV5-1 to TRBJ1-6; D remains ambiguous. The germline CDR1 and CDR2 sequences are SGHRS and YFSETQ. The CDR3 spans 15 residues. V was shortened by 5 bases and J by 8 bases, with 17 bases between the two germline ends. The CDR3 loop reads CASSRISDRDSPLHF. The CDR3 nucleotides read TGCGCCAGCAGTCGAATTTCGGATCGGGATTCACCCCTCCACTTT.

The chain carries TRBV2 and TRBJ2-5; 15 bases are shared with TRBD2. The V gene end was trimmed by 5 bases and the J gene end by 5 bases; junction bases not matched to a gene: 3. Germline V gene sequence: CDR1 SNHLY, CDR2 FYNNEI. The CDR3 runs 15 residues. CDR3 coding DNA: TGTGCCAGCAGTCGGACTAGCGGGGGGGGTGAGACCCAGTACTTC. Protein: CASSRTSGGGETQYF.

This clone turned up a few times. The chain employs TRBV4-3 and TRBJ2-3; 9 positions match TRBD2. The V gene's germline CDR1 is LGHNA and CDR2 YSLEER. The V segment lost 5 bases and the J segment 2 bases; nucleotides outside the gene matches: 8. There are 16 residues in the CDR3. The chain's CDR3 is CASSLKRGATTDTQYF. The CDR3, as DNA: TGCGCCAGCAGCTTAAAGCGGGGGGCGACCACAGATACGCAGTATTTT.

J is TRBJ2-5 and V is TRBV7-9, with D possibly TRBD2 on 5 matching bases. CDR1 and CDR2 (germline): SEHNR, FQNEAQ (reference sequence). V shed 1 base and J shed 5 bases, with 17 bases lying between them. The CDR3 has 16 residues. The CDR3: CASSLDPDRGGETQYF. The CDR3 nucleotides are TGTGCCAGCAGCTTAGACCCGGACCGCGGCGGGGAGACCCAGTACTTC. Variable domain in full (rest from reference TRBV7-9 and TRBJ2-5): DTGVSQNPRHKITKRGQNVTFRCDPISEHNRLYWYRQTLGQGPEFLTYFQNEAQLEKSRLLSDRFSAERPKGSFSTLEIQRTEQGDSAMYLCASSLDPDRGGETQYFGPGTRLLVL.

This clone was counted between two and nine times. The rearrangement joins TRBV7-2 to TRBJ1-2; 10 bases are a match to TRBD1. V was clipped by 4 bases and J by 2 bases; unmatched bases: 1. Germline V gene lookup returns CDR1 SGHTA and CDR2 FQGNSA. The CDR3 length is 14 residues. The CDR3 here is CASSWTGGNYGYTF. CDR3 nucleotides: TGTGCCAGCAGCTGGACAGGGGGGAACTATGGCTACACCTTC.

The chain is built from TRBV2 and TRBJ2-3; 8 bases map to TRBD1. J gave up 1 base and V 3 bases, and 3 bases lay outside the gene matches. The germline V gene has CDR1 SNHLY and CDR2 FYNNEI. This CDR3 has 15 amino acids. The CDR3 spells CASSETGVGTDTQYF. DNA for the CDR3: TGTGCCAGCAGTGAGACAGGGGTGGGCACAGATACGCAGTATTTT.

This clone was detected only a few times. The same CDR3 is also encoded by other DNA sequences in this sample. CDR3 DNA: TGTGCCATCAGCGGGAGGGGGGGTGAGACCCAGTACTTC. It codes for CAISGRGGETQYF. V and J are TRBV10-3 and TRBJ2-5, with TRBD2 identical over 8 bases. Germline V gene sequence: CDR1 ENHRY, CDR2 SYGVKD. Germline trimming cut 6 bases from V and 5 bases from J; bases unmatched to any gene: 5. The length of the CDR3 is 13 residues.

The V and J genes are TRBV6-5 and TRBJ2-7; D is unclear. Trimming removed 0 bases at V and 1 base at J, with 7 bases between. Germline V gene sequence: CDR1 MNHEY, CDR2 SVGAGI. CDR3 length equals 14 residues. The CDR3 coding sequence is TGTGCCAGCAGTTACTCTGAACTGTCCTACGAGCAGTACTTC. Amino acids: CASSYSELSYEQYF.

The V gene is TRBV10-3, the J gene TRBJ2-1; 8 nucleotides align to TRBD1. V shed 5 bases, J shed 8 bases, and the junction held 8 bases outside the gene matches. Germline V gene data show CDR1 as ENHRY and CDR2 as SYGVKD. The CDR3 spans 14 residues. The CDR3 DNA is TGTGCCATCAGTTCGAAGGGACAGGAATATGAGCAGTTCTTC. Protein sequence: CAISSKGQEYEQFF.

This clone was seen only a few times. V and J are TRBV19 and TRBJ2-3; the D gene is possibly TRBD2 (5 bases). CDR1 and CDR2 (germline): LNHDA, SQIVND (reference sequence). CDR3 length: 13 amino acids. V was pared by 6 bases and J by 5 bases, with 12 bases between. The CDR3 loop reads CASRRLSGDTQYF. The CDR3 DNA is TGTGCCAGTAGGCGTTTAAGCGGAGATACGCAGTATTTT.

J is TRBJ2-1 and V is TRBV5-1; no clear D. V lost 3 bases and J lost 12, with 22 bases in between. CDR1 is SGHRS and CDR2 is YFSETQ in the germline V gene. This CDR3 has 15 residues. CDR3 amino acids: CASSSGPTDQILQFF. In DNA form, the CDR3 reads TGCGCCAGCAGCTCCGGTCCAACAGACCAAATCTTGCAGTTCTTC.

This clone has a handful of counts. The chain employs TRBV5-1 and TRBJ2-7; 9 bases line up with TRBD1. Trimming cost V 1 base and J 2 bases; bases outside gene matches: 4. The CDR3 runs 15 residues. Germline CDR1 reads SGHRS; CDR2 reads YFSETQ. CDR3 in amino acids: CASSLRGQGTYEQYF. The CDR3 coding sequence is TGCGCCAGCAGCTTGAGGGGACAGGGAACCTACGAGCAGTACTTC.

J is TRBJ2-1 and V is TRBV5-3; 7 bases line up with TRBD2. TRBV5-3 is reported as an ORF; its role is uncertain. The V segment lost 3 bases and the J segment 8 bases; nucleotides outside the gene matches: 17. The CDR3 is made up of 17 amino acids. The CDR3 loop reads CARSSLRERDNHDEQFF. As DNA, the CDR3 is TGTGCCAGAAGCTCCCTCCGGGAGCGGGATAATCATGATGAGCAGTTCTTC.

The genes are TRBV10-3 and TRBJ1-2, with a tentative D call TRBD1 (6 bases). V was cut by 6 bases and J by 8 bases, with 16 bases left in between. Germline values: CDR1 ENHRY, CDR2 SYGVKD. The CDR3 extends over 13 amino acids. The CDR3 DNA reads TGTGCCATCAGATCATCACAGGGCTCGGGCTACACCTTC. Its translation: CAIRSSQGSGYTF.

This clone was counted between two and nine times. The chain uses TRBV10-3 and TRBJ1-5; a possible D gene is TRBD1 (5 bases). Germline CDR1 is ENHRY and CDR2 is SYGVKD. V was trimmed by 5 bases and J by 2 bases, leaving 13 bases between them. This CDR3 is built from 15 residues. CDR3 in amino acids: CAISSGGSGNQPQHF. DNA of the CDR3: TGTGCCATCAGTTCGGGGGGTAGTGGCAATCAGCCCCAGCATTTT.